The present T cell receptor (beta chain) was sequenced within a study of blood T cell repertoires in COVID-19. The V and J ends lost 4 bases and 3 bases, in that order; junction bases with no gene match: 8. CDR3 size: 16 residues. Germline V gene data show CDR1 as SGHKS and CDR2 as YYEKEE (reference sequence). Study members were between about 18 and 100 years old and lived in around 24 US regions. The protocol was immunoSEQ multiplex PCR, while the TCRdb copy is restricted to in-frame clones and leaves out a portion. The sample has 200,000 to 250,000 clones, about 90% seen once. The sample holds a few counts of this clone.

Sequenced sample: PBMCs or T cells enriched from blood (not recorded which). The origin of this receptor is a woman aged 50 to 65 in a cohort exposed to, infected with or recovered from COVID-19 (not recorded which). The chain carries TRBV5-5 and TRBJ1-2; the match to TRBD1 covers 11 bases. The CDR3 DNA reads as TGTGCCAGCAGCCCGATCGCGGACAGGGGGCACTATGGCTACACCTTC. Translation gives CASSPIADRGHYGYTF.